Described below is a single T cell receptor beta chain sequence and its context. The source of the sample is a study of blood T cell repertoires in COVID-19. Across the study: The United States, Italy and Spain supplied acute and convalescent COVID-19 samples. The cDNA or gDNA used as material had been derived from T cells, B-cell-depleted T cells, or PBMCs.

The protocol was immunoSEQ multiplex PCR, while the TCRdb copy is restricted to in-frame clones and leaves out a portion. The data contain approximately 160,000 clones, 70% to 85% of them seen just once; the ten biggest clones take up 6.5% to 9%. Sequencing was performed on peripheral blood. The receptor's source is a woman between 50 and 59 years old in a cohort sampled during active or convalescent COVID-19.

CDR3 sequence: CAITPDRDAEKLFF. Here the CDR3 DNA reads TGTGCCATCACCCCTGACAGGGATGCTGAAAAACTGTTTTTT. V gene TRBV10-3 combines with J gene TRBJ1-4; TRBD1 agrees at 7 bases. V trimming: 7 bases; J trimming: 7 bases; junction bases outside the gene matches: 9. The CDR3 is 14 residues long. Germline lookup yields CDR1 ENHRY and CDR2 SYGVKD.